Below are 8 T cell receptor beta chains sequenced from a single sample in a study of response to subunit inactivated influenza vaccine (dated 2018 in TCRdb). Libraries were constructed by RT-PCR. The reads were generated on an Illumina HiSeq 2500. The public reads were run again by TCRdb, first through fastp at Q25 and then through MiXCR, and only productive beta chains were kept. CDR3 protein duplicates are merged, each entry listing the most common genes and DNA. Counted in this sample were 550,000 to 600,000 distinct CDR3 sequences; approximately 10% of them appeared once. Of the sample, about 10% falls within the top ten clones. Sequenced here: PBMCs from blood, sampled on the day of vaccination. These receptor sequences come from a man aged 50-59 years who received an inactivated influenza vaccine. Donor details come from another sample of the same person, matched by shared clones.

This CDR3 reads CASSRWSTDTQYF. In DNA, the CDR3 is TGTGCCAGCAGTCGGTGGAGCACAGATACGCAGTATTTT. The chain recombines TRBV6-2 or TRBV6-3 with TRBJ2-3, with D unclear. Trimming left V 5 bases short and J 0 bases short, with 6 bases between. The germline V gene has CDR1 MNHEY and CDR2 SVGEGT. The CDR3 loop spans 13 amino acids.

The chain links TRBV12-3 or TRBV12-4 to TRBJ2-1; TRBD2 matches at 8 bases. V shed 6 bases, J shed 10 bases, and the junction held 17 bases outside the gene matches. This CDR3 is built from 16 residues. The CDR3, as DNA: TGTGCCAGCAGACCAAGCGGGGGAATTCCCAGCGGAGAGCAGTTCTTC. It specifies CASRPSGGIPSGEQFF.

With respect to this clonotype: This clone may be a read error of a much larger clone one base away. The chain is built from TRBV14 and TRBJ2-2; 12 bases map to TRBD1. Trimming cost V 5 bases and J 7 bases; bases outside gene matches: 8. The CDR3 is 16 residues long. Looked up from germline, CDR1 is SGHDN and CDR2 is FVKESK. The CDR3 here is CASSSGTGGVIGELFF. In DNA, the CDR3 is TGTGCCAGCAGCTCGGGGACAGGGGGCGTCATCGGGGAGCTGTTTTTT.

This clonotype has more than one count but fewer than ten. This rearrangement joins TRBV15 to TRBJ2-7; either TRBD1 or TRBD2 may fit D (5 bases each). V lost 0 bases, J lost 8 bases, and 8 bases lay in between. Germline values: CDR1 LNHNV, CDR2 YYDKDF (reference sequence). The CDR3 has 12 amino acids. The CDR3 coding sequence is TGTGCCACCAGCAGAGAAAGGGGACAGCAGTACTTC. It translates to CATSRERGQQYF.

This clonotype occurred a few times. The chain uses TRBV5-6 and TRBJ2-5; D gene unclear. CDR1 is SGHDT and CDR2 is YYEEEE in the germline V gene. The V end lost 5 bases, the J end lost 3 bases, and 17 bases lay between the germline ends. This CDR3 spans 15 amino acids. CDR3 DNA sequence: TGTGCCAGCAGAGCCCTCCGTATCCTGGAAGAGACCCAGTACTTC. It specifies CASRALRILEETQYF.

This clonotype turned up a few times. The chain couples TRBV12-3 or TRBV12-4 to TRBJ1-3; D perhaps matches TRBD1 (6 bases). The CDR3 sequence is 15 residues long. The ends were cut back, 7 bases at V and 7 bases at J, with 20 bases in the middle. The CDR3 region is CASTEFDRPGNTIYF. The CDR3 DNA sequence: TGTGCCAGCACCGAATTCGACAGGCCAGGGAACACCATATATTTT.

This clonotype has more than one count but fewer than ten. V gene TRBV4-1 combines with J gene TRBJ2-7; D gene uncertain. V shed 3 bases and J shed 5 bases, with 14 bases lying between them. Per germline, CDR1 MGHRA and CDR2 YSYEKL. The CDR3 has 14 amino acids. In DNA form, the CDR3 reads TGCGCCAGCAGCCATCCCGGTGTTTACCACGAGCAGTACTTC. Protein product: CASSHPGVYHEQYF.

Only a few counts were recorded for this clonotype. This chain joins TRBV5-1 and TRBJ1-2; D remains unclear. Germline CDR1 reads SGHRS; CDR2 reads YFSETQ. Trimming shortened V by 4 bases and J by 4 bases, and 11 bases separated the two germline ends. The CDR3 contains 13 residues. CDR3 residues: CASSPSLVYGYTF. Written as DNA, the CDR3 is TGCGCCAGCAGCCCCTCTCTTGTCTATGGCTACACCTTC.